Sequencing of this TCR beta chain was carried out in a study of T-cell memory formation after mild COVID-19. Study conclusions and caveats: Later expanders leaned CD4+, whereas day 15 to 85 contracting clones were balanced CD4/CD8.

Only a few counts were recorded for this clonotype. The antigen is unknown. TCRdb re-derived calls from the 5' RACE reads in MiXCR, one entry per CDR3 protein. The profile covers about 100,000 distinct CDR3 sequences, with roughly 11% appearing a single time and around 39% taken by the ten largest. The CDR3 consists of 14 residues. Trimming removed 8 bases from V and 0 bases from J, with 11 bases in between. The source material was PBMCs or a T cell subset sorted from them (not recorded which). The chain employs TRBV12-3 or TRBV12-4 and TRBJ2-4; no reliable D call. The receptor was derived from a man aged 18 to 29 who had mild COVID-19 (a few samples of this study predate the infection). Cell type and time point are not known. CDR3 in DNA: TGTGCCAGCGGCATCAATGTAGCCAAAAACATTCAGTACTTC. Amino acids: CASGINVAKNIQYF.